These 27 T cell receptor beta chains originate from one sample sequenced in a study of T cell clusters in autoimmune cytopenias. TRB was amplified from roughly 250 ng of peripheral blood genomic DNA per sample. One tube held mixed TRB-A and TRB-B primer pools for touch-down PCR. TCRdb derives one entry per CDR3 protein from the multiplex PCR reads, leaving out DNA. This sample carries 5,000 to 5,500 distinct CDR3 sequences, with about 28% going to the ten biggest clones. The sample taken for sequencing was peripheral blood. The receptor set was obtained from a human donor with an autoimmune cytopenia or autoimmune hepatitis (not recorded which).

This clonotype registers medium-sized (0.01 to 0.1%) by frequency. This chain connects TRBV6-5 to TRBJ1-2; with no DNA, the TCRdb D assignment of TRBD1 cannot be verified. This CDR3 is built from 17 residues. Germline CDR1 is MNHEY and CDR2 is SVGAGI. The CDR3 loop is CASSSLRDRGRYYGYTF.

The gene calls are TRBV20-1 and TRBJ1-6; there is no DNA to check the TCRdb D call of TRBD1. The germline V gene encodes CDR1 DFQATT and CDR2 SNEGSKA (reference sequence). CDR3 size: 15 residues. This chain's CDR3 is CSASMAGGFNSPLHF.

The chain recombines TRBV12-3 or TRBV12-4 with TRBJ1-2; the D call of TRBD1 rests on TCRdb alone, since no DNA is present to check it. This CDR3 comprises 15 residues. CDR3 amino acids: CASSSMGQGFYGYTF.

The chain couples TRBV5-6 to TRBJ2-4. Germline CDR1 is SGHDT and CDR2 is YYEEEE. This CDR3 has 12 amino acids. This CDR3 is CASSHRVNIQYF.

This clonotype is called medium-sized based on its frequency. The rearrangement uses TRBV20-1 and TRBJ1-1; TCRdb's D call, TRBD1, is unchecked because there is no DNA. Per germline, CDR1 DFQATT and CDR2 SNEGSKA (reference sequence). The CDR3 extends over 13 amino acids. The CDR3 protein is CSARDDSYTEAFF.

This clonotype shows up as large by frequency. The chain combines TRBV7-6 with TRBJ2-5; TCRdb designates TRBD1, a call that cannot be tested without DNA. Per germline, CDR1 SGHVS and CDR2 FNYEAQ. CDR3 length: 14 residues. The chain's CDR3 is CASSFGTGFETQYF.

V and J are TRBV20-1 and TRBJ1-2; TCRdb outputs TRBD1, but without DNA this stays unchecked. The CDR3 has 13 residues. Germline V CDR1 and CDR2: DFQATT, SNEGSKA (reference sequence). The CDR3 spells CSASGTGPTGYTF.

The chain recombines TRBV6-1 with TRBJ2-5; TCRdb reports TRBD1, a call that lacks DNA to check it against. CDR1 is MNHNS and CDR2 is SASEGT in the germline V gene. The CDR3 is 13 residues long. Here the CDR3 reads CASSVRGQETQYF.

The chain carries TRBV5-3 and TRBJ1-5; TCRdb picks TRBD1, but there is no DNA to check that call. TRBV5-3 is flagged as an ORF with uncertain function. The CDR3 is 17 residues long. The CDR3 loop is CARSAPRGRGSNQPQHF.

This clonotype is labeled medium-sized (0.01 to 0.1%) based on frequency. The gene calls are TRBV29-1 and TRBJ2-5; absent DNA, TCRdb's TRBD2 call cannot be checked. The CDR3 has 11 amino acids. CDR1 is SQVTM, CDR2 ANQGSEA, per germline. CDR3 residues: CSGGTKETQYF.

This chain connects TRBV24-1 to TRBJ2-3. Germline assignment: CDR1 KGHDR and CDR2 SFDVKD. The CDR3 covers 13 residues. The CDR3 protein is CATSDRVAGTQYF.

This chain joins TRBV20-1 and TRBJ2-7; TCRdb proposes TRBD2, but this gene call is untestable without DNA. In germline, CDR1 is DFQATT, CDR2 SNEGSKA (reference sequence). The CDR3 loop spans 16 amino acids. The CDR3 sequence is CSARDARGLLGYEQYF.

The genes are TRBV5-8 and TRBJ2-2; TCRdb names TRBD1, which stays unverified in the absence of DNA. Germline CDR1 SGHTS, CDR2 YDEGEE. This CDR3 is built from 16 residues. The CDR3: CASRSGGHEMPGELFF.

This sequence joins TRBV7-9 and TRBJ2-2; the TCRdb call, TRBD1, lacks DNA for checking. CDR3 length: 17 residues. Germline V gene data show CDR1 as SEHNR and CDR2 as FQNEAQ (reference sequence). The CDR3 sequence: CASSFGPGGVNTGELFF.

Its frequency marks this clonotype as medium-sized. The chain links TRBV6-5 to TRBJ2-2; no DNA is available, so the TRBD1 call from TCRdb remains unchecked. The germline gives CDR1 MNHEY, CDR2 SVGAGI. The CDR3 consists of 13 residues. The CDR3 is CASSRPFTGELFF.

This clonotype is classed as medium-sized (0.01 to 0.1%) by frequency. The V gene is TRBV30, the J gene TRBJ2-7; there is no DNA to check the TCRdb D call of TRBD2. Germline CDR1 reads GTSNPN; CDR2 reads SVGIG (reference sequence). The CDR3 runs to 19 residues. The CDR3 loop is CAWRRILAEPIGGIYEQYF.

The chain joins TRBV5-6 to TRBJ1-2; the D gene TCRdb calls, TRBD1, cannot be checked with no DNA. Germline V CDR1 and CDR2: SGHDT, YYEEEE. This CDR3 spans 15 amino acids. CDR3 sequence: CASRPGTGVRYGYTF.

This clonotype is called medium-sized based on its frequency. The gene calls are TRBV6-5 and TRBJ1-1. The CDR3 has 13 residues. Germline V lookup: CDR1 MNHEY, CDR2 SVGAGI. CDR3 in amino acids: CASSDSPNTEAFF.

This clonotype ranks as medium-sized in terms of frequency. The chain combines TRBV20-1 with TRBJ2-1; with no DNA, the TCRdb D assignment of TRBD2 cannot be verified. CDR1 and CDR2 (germline): DFQATT, SNEGSKA (reference sequence). This CDR3 is 18 amino acids long. This CDR3 is CSAREGRTRGGAYNEQFF.

By frequency, this clonotype is medium-sized. V and J are TRBV6-1 and TRBJ1-3; TCRdb lists TRBD1, though no DNA is available to test this call. The CDR3 runs 17 residues. Looked up from germline, CDR1 is MNHNS and CDR2 is SASEGT. Here the CDR3 reads CASSEAGAGSSGNTIYF.

By frequency, this clonotype registers medium-sized. The chain has TRBV12-3 or TRBV12-4 and TRBJ1-2; TCRdb's D call, TRBD1, is unchecked because there is no DNA. CDR3 length: 13 amino acids. The CDR3 sequence is CASSPTGNYGYTF.

The CDR3 protein is CASSLIAGTGGPANYGYTF. The gene calls are TRBV7-9 and TRBJ1-2; as DNA is missing, the TRBD1 call by TCRdb cannot be tested. The length of the CDR3 is 19 residues. Germline-derived CDR1 and CDR2 are SEHNR and FQNEAQ (reference sequence).

J is TRBJ2-3 and V is TRBV10-1; TCRdb indicates TRBD1, and absent DNA this call remains unverified. Germline CDR1 WNHNN, CDR2 SYGVQD (reference sequence). The CDR3 spans 12 residues. This chain's CDR3 is CASRGQGDTQYF.

This clonotype counts as medium-sized by frequency. The chain uses TRBV13 and TRBJ2-3; TCRdb lists TRBD1, though no DNA is available to test this call. CDR3 length: 16 residues. Germline assignment: CDR1 PRHDT and CDR2 FYEKMQ (reference sequence). CDR3 sequence reads: CASSSYRVTGTDTQYF.

According to its frequency, this clonotype is medium-sized. The gene calls are TRBV19 and TRBJ1-1. This CDR3 spans 16 amino acids. Germline V gene lookup returns CDR1 LNHDA and CDR2 SQIVND (reference sequence). This CDR3 is CASSIVWRVGNSEAFF.

This chain joins TRBV7-2 and TRBJ2-1; TCRdb calls TRBD2, which cannot be checked without DNA. The CDR3 covers 19 residues. Germline lookup yields CDR1 SGHTA and CDR2 FQGNSA. The CDR3 loop is CASSPQGASGGTVYNEQFF. Full variable domain (rest looked up from reference TRBV7-2 and TRBJ2-1): GAGVSQSPSNKVTEKGKDVELRCDPISGHTALYWYRQSLGQGLEFLIYFQGNSAPDKSGLPSDRFSAERTGGSVSTLTIQRTQQEDSAVYLCASSPQGASGGTVYNEQFFGPGTRLTVL.

This clonotype is identified as medium-sized (0.01 to 0.1%) from frequency. The rearrangement uses TRBV7-6 and TRBJ2-1; there is no DNA to check the TCRdb D call of TRBD2. The germline gives CDR1 SGHVS, CDR2 FNYEAQ. This CDR3 has 16 amino acids. CDR3 loop: CASSLDDSGRFNEQFF.